This TCR beta chain was obtained from a study of OX40 agonist ivuxolimab in advanced cancers. Sequencing used immunoSEQ multiplex PCR; TCRdb keeps in-frame clones, though not all of them. Of about 110,000 clones listed, about nine tenths are singletons. Trimming took 1 base from V and 1 from J, leaving 5 bases between them. Germline CDR1 GTSNPN, CDR2 SVGIG (reference sequence). The CDR3 runs to 12 residues. Findings and limits, study-wide: In the 0.1 to 3.0 mg/kg range, CD4+ and CD8+ blood T cells had expanded clonally by week 6.

As to this clone: Its antigen is undetermined.

This sequence joins TRBV30 and TRBJ2-7; no firm D call. The source was CD4+ or CD8+ T cells sorted from blood, collected in a trial of the OX40 agonist ivuxolimab. The clonotype originates from an adult with an advanced solid tumor such as melanoma, head and neck, liver or kidney cancer. The CDR3 DNA is TGTGCCTGGAGTGCCAATTCCTACGAGCAGTACTTC. As protein: CAWSANSYEQYF.